Here is one T cell receptor beta chain with its context. The germline CDR1 and CDR2 sequences are SGHVS and FNYEAQ. Trimming removed 0 bases at V and 5 bases at J, with 5 bases between. The CDR3 sequence is 12 residues long. Every subset had its genomic DNA shared out evenly among several immunoSEQ plates. Sorted-subset replicate PCR reactions were performed with about 200 ng DNA, corresponding to roughly 27,000 T cell genomes. Under the authors' procedure: ImmunoSEQ yielded junction-only sequences lacking quality scores, so filtering differed. The table came from immunoSEQ multiplex PCR; TCRdb's copy has only in-frame clones and leaves some out. V and J calls plus clone size are reproduced from that table; the DNA served to infer D and trimming. The sample shows about 2.4 million clones, 93% of them seen only once. Subsets obtained from CD4+ cells comprised CD45RA+ naive and CD45RA-negative memory cells.

The sample is drawn from a study of shared clonotypes between healthy human individuals. The chain links TRBV7-6 to TRBJ2-7; no definite D call. The sample consisted of naive CD4+ T cells from PBMCs. Specified subset: CD45RA+ positively selected. The TCR comes from a man younger than 30 in good health. Some clones in this sample may be carry-over from other donors' samples. The DNA for the CDR3 is TGTGCCAGCAGCTTAGCGGATCACGAGCAGTACTTC. As protein: CASSLADHEQYF.